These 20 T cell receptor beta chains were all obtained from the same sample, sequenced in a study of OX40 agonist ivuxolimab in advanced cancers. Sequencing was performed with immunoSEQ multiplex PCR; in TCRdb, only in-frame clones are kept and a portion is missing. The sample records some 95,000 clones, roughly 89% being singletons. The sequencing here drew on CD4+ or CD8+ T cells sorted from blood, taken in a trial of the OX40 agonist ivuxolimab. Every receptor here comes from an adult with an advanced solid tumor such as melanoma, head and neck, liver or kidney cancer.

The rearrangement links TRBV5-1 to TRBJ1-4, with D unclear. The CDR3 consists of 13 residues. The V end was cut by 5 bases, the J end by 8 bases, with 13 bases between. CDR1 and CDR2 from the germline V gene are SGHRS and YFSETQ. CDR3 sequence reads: CASRGREGEKLFF. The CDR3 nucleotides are TGCGCCAGCAGGGGTAGGGAGGGAGAAAAACTGTTTTTT.

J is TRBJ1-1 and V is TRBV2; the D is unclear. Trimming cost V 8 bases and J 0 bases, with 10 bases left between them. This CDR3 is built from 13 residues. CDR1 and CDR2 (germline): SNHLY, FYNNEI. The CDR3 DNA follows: TGTGCCAGCGTACTGGATGTGAACACTGAAGCTTTCTTT. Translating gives CASVLDVNTEAFF.

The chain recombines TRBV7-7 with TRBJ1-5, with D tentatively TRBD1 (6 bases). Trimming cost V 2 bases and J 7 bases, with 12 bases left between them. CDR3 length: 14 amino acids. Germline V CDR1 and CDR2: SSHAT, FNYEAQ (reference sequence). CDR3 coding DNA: TGTGCCAGCAGCTTACAGGGGCCGGGACAGCCCCAGCATTTT. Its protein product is CASSLQGPGQPQHF.

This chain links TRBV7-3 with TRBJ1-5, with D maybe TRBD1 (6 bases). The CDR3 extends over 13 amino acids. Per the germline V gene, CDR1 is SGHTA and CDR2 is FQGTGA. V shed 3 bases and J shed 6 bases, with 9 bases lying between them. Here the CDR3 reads CASSFQGGQPQHF. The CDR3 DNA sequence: TGTGCCAGCAGCTTTCAAGGGGGTCAGCCCCAGCATTTT. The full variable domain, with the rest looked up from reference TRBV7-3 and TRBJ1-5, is GAGVSQTPSNKVTEKGKYVELRCDPISGHTALYWYRQSLGQGPEFLIYFQGTGAADDSGLPNDRFFAVRPEGSVSTLKIQRTERGDSAVYLCASSFQGGQPQHFGDGTRLSIL.

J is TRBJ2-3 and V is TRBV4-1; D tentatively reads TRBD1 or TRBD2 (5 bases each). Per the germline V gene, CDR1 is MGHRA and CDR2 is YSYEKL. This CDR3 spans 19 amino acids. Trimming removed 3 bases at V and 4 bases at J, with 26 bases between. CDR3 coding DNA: TGCGCCAGCAGCCACCGGACCCTTCTTGGGACCCCCCTGGCAGATACGCAGTATTTT. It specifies CASSHRTLLGTPLADTQYF.

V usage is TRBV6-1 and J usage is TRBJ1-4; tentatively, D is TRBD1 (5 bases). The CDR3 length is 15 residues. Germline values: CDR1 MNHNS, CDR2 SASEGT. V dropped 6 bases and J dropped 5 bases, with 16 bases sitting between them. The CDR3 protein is CASSPFVGENEKLFF. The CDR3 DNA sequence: TGTGCCAGCAGCCCCTTTGTAGGGGAGAATGAAAAACTGTTTTTT.

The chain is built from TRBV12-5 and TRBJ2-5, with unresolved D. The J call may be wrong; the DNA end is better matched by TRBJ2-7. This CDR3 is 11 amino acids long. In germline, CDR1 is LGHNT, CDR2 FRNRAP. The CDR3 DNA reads TGTGCTAGTGGGGGGTTCTACGAGCAGTACTTC. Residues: CASGGFYEQYF.

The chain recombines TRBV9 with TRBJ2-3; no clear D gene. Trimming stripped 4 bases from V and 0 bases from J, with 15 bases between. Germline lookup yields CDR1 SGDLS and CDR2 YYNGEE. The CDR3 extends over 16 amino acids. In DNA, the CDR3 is TGTGCCAGCAGCCTTATGGACGGTTACAGCACAGATACGCAGTATTTT. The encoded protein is CASSLMDGYSTDTQYF.

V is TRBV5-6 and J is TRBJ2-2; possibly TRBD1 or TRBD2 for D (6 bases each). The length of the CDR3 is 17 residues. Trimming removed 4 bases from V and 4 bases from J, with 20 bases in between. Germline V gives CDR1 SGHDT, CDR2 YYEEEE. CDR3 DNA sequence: TGTGCCAGCAGCCGGAGGGGGTCCTCCGGTCCCACCGGGGAGCTGTTTTTT. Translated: CASSRRGSSGPTGELFF.

The CDR3 protein is CASRPGGGTDTQYF. CDR3 nucleotide sequence: TGTGCCAGCAGACCAGGGGGGGGCACAGATACGCAGTATTTT. The chain combines TRBV5-6 with TRBJ2-3, with D tentatively TRBD1 or TRBD2 (7 bases each). The CDR3 loop spans 14 amino acids. The germline V gene encodes CDR1 SGHDT and CDR2 YYEEEE. V was pared by 5 bases and J by 1 base, with 11 bases between.

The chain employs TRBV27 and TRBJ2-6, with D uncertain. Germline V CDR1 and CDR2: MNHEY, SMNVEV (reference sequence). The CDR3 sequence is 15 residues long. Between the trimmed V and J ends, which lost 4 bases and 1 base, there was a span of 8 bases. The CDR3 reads CASSSPRSGANVLTF. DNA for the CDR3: TGTGCCAGCAGTTCCCCCAGGTCTGGGGCCAACGTCCTGACTTTC.

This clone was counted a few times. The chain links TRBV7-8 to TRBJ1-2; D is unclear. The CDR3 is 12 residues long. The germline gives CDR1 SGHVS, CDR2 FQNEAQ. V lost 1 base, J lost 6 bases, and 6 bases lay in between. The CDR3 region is CASSLGGDGYTF. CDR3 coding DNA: TGTGCCAGCAGCTTAGGTGGGGATGGCTACACCTTC.

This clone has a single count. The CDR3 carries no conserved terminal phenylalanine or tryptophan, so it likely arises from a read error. The CDR3 region is CASSLSGTPGKGYNSPLHL. The CDR3 DNA sequence: TGTGCCAGCAGCTTATCGGGGACACCCGGAAAAGGGTATAATTCACCCCTCCACCTT. V is TRBV11-3 and J is TRBJ1-6, with D maybe TRBD1 (6 bases). Germline CDR1 is SGHNT and CDR2 is YENEEA. V was cut by 2 bases and J by 4 bases, with 21 bases left in between. CDR3 length equals 19 residues.

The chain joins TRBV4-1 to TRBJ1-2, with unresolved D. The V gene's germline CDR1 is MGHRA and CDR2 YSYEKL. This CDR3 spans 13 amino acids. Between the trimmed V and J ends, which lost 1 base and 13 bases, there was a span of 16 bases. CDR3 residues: CASSQVRASSSTF. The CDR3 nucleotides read TGCGCCAGCAGCCAAGTGAGGGCAAGCAGTAGCACCTTC.

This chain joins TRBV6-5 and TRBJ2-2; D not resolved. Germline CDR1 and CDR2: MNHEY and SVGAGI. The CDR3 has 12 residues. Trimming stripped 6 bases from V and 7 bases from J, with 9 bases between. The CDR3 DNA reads TGTGCCAGCAGGGCCCGAAGCGGGGAGCTGTTTTTT. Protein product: CASRARSGELFF.

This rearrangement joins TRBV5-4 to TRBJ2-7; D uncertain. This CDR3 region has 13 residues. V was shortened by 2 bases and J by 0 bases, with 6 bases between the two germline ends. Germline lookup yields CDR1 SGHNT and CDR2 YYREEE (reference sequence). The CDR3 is CASSFTGSYEQYF. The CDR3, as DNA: TGTGCCAGCAGCTTTACTGGCTCCTACGAGCAGTACTTC.

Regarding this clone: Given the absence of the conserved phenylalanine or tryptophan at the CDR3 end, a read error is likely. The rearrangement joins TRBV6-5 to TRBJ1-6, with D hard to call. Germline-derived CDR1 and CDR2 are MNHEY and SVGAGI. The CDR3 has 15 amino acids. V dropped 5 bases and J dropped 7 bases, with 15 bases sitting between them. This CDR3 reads CASSGGKANNSPLHL. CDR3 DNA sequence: TGTGCCAGCAGTGGAGGGAAAGCCAACAATTCACCCCTCCACCTT.

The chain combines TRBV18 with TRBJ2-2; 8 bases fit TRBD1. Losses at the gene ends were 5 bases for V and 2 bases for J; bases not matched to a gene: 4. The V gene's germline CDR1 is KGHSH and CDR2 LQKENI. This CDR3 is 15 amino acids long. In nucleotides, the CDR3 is TGTGCCAGCTCATCGGGACAGGCTAACACCGGGGAGCTGTTTTTT. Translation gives CASSSGQANTGELFF.

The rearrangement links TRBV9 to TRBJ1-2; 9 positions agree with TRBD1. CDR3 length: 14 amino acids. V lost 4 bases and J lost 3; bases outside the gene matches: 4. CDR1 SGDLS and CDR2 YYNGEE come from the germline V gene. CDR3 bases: TGTGCCAGCAGCAGGGACAGGGCAGACTATGGCTACACCTTC. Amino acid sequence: CASSRDRADYGYTF.

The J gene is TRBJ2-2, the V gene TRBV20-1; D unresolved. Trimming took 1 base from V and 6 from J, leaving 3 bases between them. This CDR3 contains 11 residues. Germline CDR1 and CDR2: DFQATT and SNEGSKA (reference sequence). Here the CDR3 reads CSARAPGELFF. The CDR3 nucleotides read TGCAGTGCTAGAGCCCCCGGGGAGCTGTTTTTT.